These T cell receptor beta chains were read from a single sample in a study of blood T cells in healthy people across ages. MiXCR, run by TCRdb on the 5' RACE reads, gives a single entry per CDR3 protein. This table has 700,000 to 950,000 distinct CDR3 sequences, about three fifths appearing once. Material for sequencing was blood. Receptors were obtained from a young man in good health. Both conserved end residues are part of each CDR3. The order of the fields is D gene, clone size, V gene, J gene, CDR3 DNA, CDR3 protein. The D gene is left open where the match is weak. The listing skips clone size in some rows; elsewhere it reads once, few, many or a size class.

D gene: -
clone size: few
V gene: TRBV12-3/TRBV12-4
J gene: TRBJ2-3
CDR3 DNA: TGTGCCAGCAGCCATGACACAGATACGCAGTATTTT
CDR3 protein: CASSHDTDTQYF

D gene: TRBD2
clone size: -
V gene: TRBV2
J gene: TRBJ2-7
CDR3 DNA: TGTGCCAGCAAGCGGATGGTGGCGGGAGTTGACGAGCAGTACTTC
CDR3 protein: CASKRMVAGVDEQYF

D gene: -
clone size: -
V gene: TRBV2
J gene: TRBJ2-5
CDR3 DNA: TGTGCCAGCAAGGAGCGGGCTGGAGAGGAGACCCAGTACTTC
CDR3 protein: CASKERAGEETQYF

D gene: -
clone size: -
V gene: TRBV7-9
J gene: TRBJ2-1
CDR3 DNA: TGTGCCAGCAGCCTGAGCCTTGCTGGGCAGTTCTTC
CDR3 protein: CASSLSLAGQFF

D gene: TRBD2
clone size: -
V gene: TRBV29-1
J gene: TRBJ2-7
CDR3 DNA: TGCAGCGTTGAGCGGGGGTGGGAGCAGTACTTC
CDR3 protein: CSVERGWEQYF

D gene: -
clone size: -
V gene: TRBV7-2
J gene: TRBJ2-3
CDR3 DNA: TGTGCCAGCAGCCCTGCGCACTCTTCAGATACGCAGTATTTT
CDR3 protein: CASSPAHSSDTQYF

D gene: -
clone size: -
V gene: TRBV15
J gene: TRBJ1-6
CDR3 DNA: TGTGCCACCGCGGGGGCCAACAATTCACCCCTCCACTTT
CDR3 protein: CATAGANNSPLHF

D gene: -
clone size: -
V gene: TRBV21-1
J gene: TRBJ1-2
CDR3 DNA: TGTGCCGGAAACGGCGGGCCTTACGGGGGAGGCTACACCTTC
CDR3 protein: CAGNGGPYGGGYTF

D gene: -
clone size: few
V gene: TRBV3-1
J gene: TRBJ2-1
CDR3 DNA: TGTGCCAGCAGCCTCAGATCAGGCCTTGAGCAGTTCTTC
CDR3 protein: CASSLRSGLEQFF

D gene: -
clone size: few
V gene: TRBV10-3
J gene: TRBJ2-1
CDR3 DNA: TGTGCCATCAGTGAGTCTGGTCAGGTAGCCTACAATGAGCAGTTCTTC
CDR3 protein: CAISESGQVAYNEQFF

D gene: -
clone size: -
V gene: TRBV29-1
J gene: TRBJ2-5
CDR3 DNA: TGCAGCGTTGAAGAACAGGAAGCGACCCAGTACTTC
CDR3 protein: CSVEEQEATQYF

D gene: TRBD1
clone size: -
V gene: TRBV7-9
J gene: TRBJ2-5
CDR3 DNA: TGTGCCAGCAGCCACGACAGGGGATATAAGACCCAGTACTTC
CDR3 protein: CASSHDRGYKTQYF

D gene: -
clone size: -
V gene: TRBV6-5
J gene: TRBJ1-1
CDR3 DNA: TGTGCCAGCAGTAATATCCAAAAATTGACTGCCACCCGAGCTTTCTTT
CDR3 protein: CASSNIQKLTATRAFF

D gene: -
clone size: few
V gene: TRBV5-1
J gene: TRBJ2-5
CDR3 DNA: TGCGCCAGCAGCCTAGAACCGGGGGAGTTGGGGGAGACCCAGTACTTC
CDR3 protein: CASSLEPGELGETQYF

D gene: TRBD1
clone size: -
V gene: TRBV29-1
J gene: TRBJ1-2
CDR3 DNA: TGCAGCGTTACCAGGGGGCGGTCGGATGGCTACACCTTC
CDR3 protein: CSVTRGRSDGYTF

D gene: -
clone size: once
V gene: TRBV12-3/TRBV12-4
J gene: TRBJ1-2
CDR3 DNA: TGTGCCAGCAGTTTTTCACAGGCCTATGGCTACACCTTC
CDR3 protein: CASSFSQAYGYTF

D gene: -
clone size: -
V gene: TRBV6-1
J gene: TRBJ2-3
CDR3 DNA: TGTGCCAGCGCAGGTGGGGGCAGCACAGATACGCAGTATTTT
CDR3 protein: CASAGGGSTDTQYF

D gene: TRBD1
clone size: -
V gene: TRBV5-1
J gene: TRBJ2-1
CDR3 DNA: TGCGCCAGCAGCTTACAGGGGAGTACGGGTGAGCAGTTCTTC
CDR3 protein: CASSLQGSTGEQFF

D gene: TRBD1
clone size: -
V gene: TRBV27
J gene: TRBJ2-7
CDR3 DNA: TGTGCCAGCAGCATACAGGGACAGGGGGACTACGAGCAGTACTTC
CDR3 protein: CASSIQGQGDYEQYF

D gene: TRBD2
clone size: few
V gene: TRBV6-5
J gene: TRBJ2-1
CDR3 DNA: TGTGCCAGCAGTACGACTAGCGGGAGAGGGGAGCAGTTCTTC
CDR3 protein: CASSTTSGRGEQFF

D gene: -
clone size: -
V gene: TRBV15
J gene: TRBJ2-5
CDR3 DNA: TGTGCCACCAGCCGGGACTCCCTCGGTGAGCAGTACTTC
CDR3 protein: CATSRDSLGEQYF

D gene: -
clone size: few
V gene: TRBV5-1
J gene: TRBJ2-7
CDR3 DNA: TGCGCCAGCAGCTCCGGGATGTCCTACGAGCAGTACTTC
CDR3 protein: CASSSGMSYEQYF